The present T cell receptor (beta chain) was sequenced within a study of blood T cell repertoires in COVID-19. On the study more broadly: Spain, Italy and the United States supplied samples that represented acute and convalescent COVID-19. T cells, B-cell-depleted T cells, or PBMCs provided the cDNA or gDNA that served as material.

Original analysis: Amplification with reference gene primers provided the estimates of nucleated cell counts. TCRdb keeps only in-frame clones here, not all; method: immunoSEQ multiplex PCR. Clonal size and the V and J genes are those of that table, whereas D and trimming came from the DNA. The table has 40,000 or so clones, about 87% seen once. Trimming took 2 bases from V and 2 from J, leaving 12 bases between them. CDR3 size: 15 residues. Germline CDR1 MNHEY, CDR2 SMNVEV (reference sequence). The sample was peripheral blood. The TCR comes from a human donor in a cohort sampled during active COVID-19. The chain carries TRBV27 and TRBJ2-5; D unclear. The CDR3 loop reads CASSLGGERQETQYF. CDR3 in DNA: TGTGCCAGCAGTTTAGGTGGTGAGCGACAAGAGACCCAGTACTTC.